This note documents a single TCR beta chain sequence. The CDR3 covers 15 residues. Germline V lookup: CDR1 SGHTA, CDR2 FQGTGA. With 5 bases removed from V and 7 bases from J, the gap between germline ends came to 20 bases. The sample comes from a study of blood T cell repertoires in COVID-19. Whole-study context: Spain, Italy and the United States supplied samples that represented acute and convalescent COVID-19. Nucleic acid was either cDNA or gDNA, and it came from T cells, B-cell-depleted T cells, or PBMCs.

In the study's own analysis: By means of reference gene primer amplification, nucleated cell counts were estimated. Clones were read by immunoSEQ multiplex PCR, and TCRdb kept only the in-frame ones, dropping some. The D gene and trimming were derived from the DNA, and the V and J assignments and clone size from that table. The repertoire consists of about 77,000 clones, with more than 75% occurring once and the leading ten covering 15% to 20%. This clonotype originated in a woman of 80 years or more with active or convalescent COVID-19. The specimen was peripheral blood. The chain joins TRBV7-3 to TRBJ1-1, with a weak D call TRBD1 (6 bases). The CDR3 region has the DNA TGTGCCAGCAGCCCCCTTGCGGGGGCCCCATATGAAGCTTTCTTT. It is translated as CASSPLAGAPYEAFF.